The T cell receptor beta chain described here comes from a study of cytomegalovirus exposure and HLA in healthy donors. Using immunoSEQ multiplex PCR, the repertoire was profiled, and TCRdb retains in-frame clones only, with some absent. The data contain about 170,000 clones, around nine tenths of them singletons. The study, taken as a whole, reports: A classifier reportedly called cytomegalovirus status with high sensitivity and specificity.

Concerning this clone: Its cognate antigen is unknown.

V was shortened by 4 bases and J by 6 bases, with 16 bases between the two germline ends. Germline V lookup: CDR1 KGHSH, CDR2 LQKENI. The CDR3 length is 14 residues. This TCR was recovered from a woman in her 30s in good health and CMV-seronegative. The chain uses TRBV18 and TRBJ2-7, with D possibly being TRBD2 (6 bases). Sequencing used PBMCs. The CDR3 here is CASSRLPGVGEQYF. The DNA for the CDR3 is TGTGCCAGCTCACGTCTCCCGGGGGTGGGCGAGCAGTACTTC.